There are a few counts of the clone carrying this TCR beta chain. Its antigen is unidentified. This entry is derived from a study of cytomegalovirus exposure and HLA in healthy donors. Overall study results and limits: In an earlier analysis, about 87% or about 30%: the productive usage of most TCR beta V segments. The study had only CMV serostatus as immune exposure information. Some V segments, TRBV6-2 and TRBV6-3 among them, were indistinguishable and were therefore excluded.

The V gene lost 2 bases and the J gene lost 1 base, with 7 bases spanning the gap. The CDR3 has 14 residues. CDR1 and CDR2 (germline): MGHRA, YSYEKL. Researchers ran the PCR with 60 Vbeta and 13 Jbeta primers. Only in-frame clones appear in the TCRdb table, and some are missing; sequencing was by immunoSEQ multiplex PCR. The data hold around 130,000 clones, with 70% to 85% observed a single time. The source of this sequence is a woman aged 18-29 years in good health and CMV-seropositive. Sequencing was performed on PBMCs. This sequence joins TRBV4-1 and TRBJ2-3; the D gene is possibly TRBD2 (5 bases). The CDR3 bases are TGCGCCAGCAGCCAACTGAGGGGCACAGATACGCAGTATTTT. Amino acid sequence: CASSQLRGTDTQYF.